A selection of T cell receptor beta chains follows, all from one sample in a study of response to subunit inactivated influenza vaccine. TCRdb used MiXCR to reprocess the RT-PCR reads, holding one entry per CDR3 protein. The sample has 400,000 to 550,000 distinct CDR3 sequences, around 25% seen once; the top ten hold around 1.8%. The sample in question was CD4+ T cells sorted from PBMCs, obtained roughly 5 days after vaccination. Every receptor here comes from a man aged 50 to 59 who received an inactivated influenza vaccine. Both conserved end residues are part of each CDR3. The D gene is left open where the match is weak. Clone sizes are given selectively: once, few, many, or a class where the clone is expanded.

V gene: TRBV7-2
J gene: TRBJ2-1
clone size: few
D gene: TRBD2
CDR3 DNA: TGTGCCAGCAGCTCTAGGACTAGCGGAAATGAGCAGTTCTTC
CDR3 protein: CASSSRTSGNEQFF

V gene: TRBV4-3
J gene: TRBJ2-3
clone size: few
D gene: NA
CDR3 DNA: TGCGCCAGCAGCCAATCCAACAGAGATACGCAGTATTTT
CDR3 protein: CASSQSNRDTQYF

V gene: TRBV5-1
J gene: TRBJ1-1
clone size: few
D gene: NA
CDR3 DNA: TGCGCCAGCAGAAATCAGGGGACTTCGAACACTGAAGCCTTCTTT
CDR3 protein: CASRNQGTSNTEAFF

V gene: TRBV5-1
J gene: TRBJ1-6
clone size: few
D gene: NA
CDR3 DNA: TGCGCCAGCTCGGACGGACTAACCGCCACGGCCCTCCACTTT
CDR3 protein: CASSDGLTATALHF

V gene: TRBV5-1
J gene: TRBJ1-2
clone size: NA
D gene: NA
CDR3 DNA: TGCGCCAGCAGCTTGGTAACAGCCGAACATCACTATGGCTACACCTTC
CDR3 protein: CASSLVTAEHHYGYTF

V gene: TRBV4-1
J gene: TRBJ2-1
clone size: NA
D gene: NA
CDR3 DNA: TGCGCCAGCAGCCAAGGTCGCCTCGGTAGGGATGAGCAGTTCTTC
CDR3 protein: CASSQGRLGRDEQFF

V gene: TRBV25-1
J gene: TRBJ2-3
clone size: few
D gene: NA
CDR3 DNA: TGTGCCAGCAACCCGGGGTTCACAGATACGCAGTATTTT
CDR3 protein: CASNPGFTDTQYF

V gene: TRBV7-2
J gene: TRBJ2-2
clone size: NA
D gene: TRBD2
CDR3 DNA: TGTGCCAGCAGCTTAGGTCGGACTAGCCCCGGGGAGCTGTTTTTT
CDR3 protein: CASSLGRTSPGELFF

V gene: TRBV20-1
J gene: TRBJ2-1
clone size: NA
D gene: TRBD2
CDR3 DNA: TGCAGTGCTAGGTACCCTAGCGGGAAACAGAATGAGCAGTTCTTC
CDR3 protein: CSARYPSGKQNEQFF

V gene: TRBV12-3/TRBV12-4
J gene: TRBJ2-7
clone size: few
D gene: NA
CDR3 DNA: TGTGCCAGCAGTTACGGGACTCGGGGTTACGAGCAGTACTTC
CDR3 protein: CASSYGTRGYEQYF

V gene: TRBV12-3/TRBV12-4
J gene: TRBJ2-4
clone size: NA
D gene: TRBD1
CDR3 DNA: TGTGCCAGCAGTTCGCCCTACAGGGGGCTAGCCAAAAACATTCAGTACTTC
CDR3 protein: CASSSPYRGLAKNIQYF

V gene: TRBV5-1
J gene: TRBJ1-1
clone size: few
D gene: TRBD1
CDR3 DNA: TGCGCCAGCAGCTTAGCGACAGGGGGCACTGAAGCTTTCTTT
CDR3 protein: CASSLATGGTEAFF

V gene: TRBV7-2
J gene: TRBJ2-5
clone size: NA
D gene: TRBD1
CDR3 DNA: TGTGCCAGCAGAGGGGGACAGGGGATATGGTTAGAGACCCAGTACTTC
CDR3 protein: CASRGGQGIWLETQYF

V gene: TRBV30
J gene: TRBJ2-7
clone size: once
D gene: TRBD2
CDR3 DNA: TGTGCCTGGCGGGGACTAGCGGGAGCCTACGAGCAGTACTTC
CDR3 protein: CAWRGLAGAYEQYF

V gene: TRBV5-1
J gene: TRBJ1-1
clone size: NA
D gene: NA
CDR3 DNA: TGCGCCAGCAGGAGCGAGGGTGAAGCTTTCTTT
CDR3 protein: CASRSEGEAFF

V gene: TRBV7-2
J gene: TRBJ2-1
clone size: NA
D gene: TRBD2
CDR3 DNA: TGTGCCAGCAGCTTTAGCGGGAGCTACTACAATGAGCAGTTCTTC
CDR3 protein: CASSFSGSYYNEQFF